A single sample gave rise to the 24 T cell receptor beta chains below, sequenced in a study of blood T cell repertoires in COVID-19. TCRdb keeps only in-frame clones here, not all; method: immunoSEQ multiplex PCR. The sample has about 170,000 clones, more than 65% seen once. Sequencing was carried out using peripheral blood. These receptor sequences come from a human donor with acute or convalescent COVID-19. The donor label of this sample is uncertain.

This clone was observed a single time. This chain joins TRBV28 and TRBJ1-4; D may be TRBD1 (5 bases). CDR1 is MDHEN and CDR2 is SYDVKM in the germline V gene. CDR3 length equals 15 residues. Trimming took 7 bases from V and 2 from J, leaving 14 bases between them. The CDR3 here is CASTPGGITNEKLFF. CDR3 in DNA: TGTGCCAGCACCCCGGGGGGGATCACTAATGAAAAACTGTTTTTT.

The chain recombines TRBV3-1 (or the pseudogene TRBV3-2) with TRBJ1-6; D is possibly TRBD1 (5 bases). Germline values: CDR1 LGHDT, CDR2 YNNKEL (reference sequence). There are 15 residues in the CDR3. Deletions cut 1 base from V and 7 bases from J, with 11 bases between. This chain's CDR3 is CASSQVPQVNSPLHF. DNA of the CDR3: TGTGCCAGCAGCCAAGTCCCACAGGTGAATTCACCCCTCCACTTT.

The chain carries TRBV30 and TRBJ2-3; tentative D call: TRBD2 (5 bases). Germline values: CDR1 GTSNPN, CDR2 SVGIG (reference sequence). The CDR3 has 14 amino acids. With 0 bases removed from V and 4 bases from J, the gap between germline ends came to 11 bases. CDR3 protein: CAWSVLSGPDTQYF. The CDR3 DNA follows: TGTGCCTGGAGTGTACTGAGCGGCCCAGATACGCAGTATTTT.

In its sample, this clone was seen once. This chain connects TRBV11-2 to TRBJ2-1; a possible D gene is TRBD2 (6 bases). With 4 bases removed from V and 4 bases from J, the gap between germline ends came to 8 bases. The CDR3 is 13 residues long. Germline V gene sequence: CDR1 SGHAT, CDR2 FQNNGV. CDR3: CASSWGDYNEQFF. CDR3 coding DNA: TGTGCCAGCAGCTGGGGGGATTACAATGAGCAGTTCTTC.

V gene TRBV7-2 combines with J gene TRBJ2-1, with 12 bases that match TRBD2. The length of the CDR3 is 17 residues. Germline CDR1 reads SGHTA; CDR2 reads FQGNSA. V was clipped by 1 base and J by 2 bases; unmatched bases: 3. The CDR3 here is CASSLVASGGAYNEQFF. The DNA for the CDR3 is TGTGCCAGCAGCTTAGTAGCTAGCGGGGGGGCCTACAATGAGCAGTTCTTC.

This clone was seen once. The chain links TRBV5-6 to TRBJ1-6; 8 positions match TRBD1. Germline values: CDR1 SGHDT, CDR2 YYEEEE. This CDR3 is 15 amino acids long. With V trimmed by 4 bases and J by 6 bases, 6 bases remained unmatched. The CDR3 DNA sequence: TGTGCCAGCAGCCGTTGGGACAGGATTAATTCACCCCTCCACTTT. Its translation is CASSRWDRINSPLHF. Complete variable domain (other parts from reference TRBV5-6 and TRBJ1-6): DAGVTQSPTHLIKTRGQQVTLRCSPKSGHDTVSWYQQALGQGPQFIFQYYEEEERQRGNFPDRFSGHQFPNYSSELNVNALLLGDSALYLCASSRWDRINSPLHFGNGTRLTVT.

This chain connects TRBV7-9 to TRBJ1-1; weak D call: TRBD1 (5 bases). The CDR3 runs 14 residues. Trimming removed 5 bases from V and 4 bases from J, with 14 bases in between. CDR1 and CDR2 from the germline V gene are SEHNR and FQNEAQ (reference sequence). The CDR3 DNA reads as TGTGCCAGCAGCCAAGCGGGGGAGGTCACTGAAGCTTTCTTT. This gives the protein CASSQAGEVTEAFF.

The chain links TRBV11-2 to TRBJ1-4, with 10 nucleotides matching TRBD1. CDR3 length equals 15 residues. J lost 7 bases, V lost 5 bases, and 7 bases had no gene match. Per the germline V gene, CDR1 is SGHAT and CDR2 is FQNNGV. Here the CDR3 reads CASSREGTGAEKLFF. The CDR3 region has the DNA TGTGCCAGCAGCCGAGAGGGGACAGGGGCTGAAAAACTGTTTTTT.

The chain combines TRBV18 with TRBJ1-2, with 8 bases that match TRBD1. CDR3 size: 13 residues. Unmatched junction bases numbered 8, after V lost 7 bases and J lost 7 bases. Looked up from germline, CDR1 is KGHSH and CDR2 is LQKENI. This CDR3 is CASLGQGRGGYTF. For the CDR3, the DNA is TGTGCCAGCTTAGGACAGGGCCGAGGTGGCTACACCTTC.

The chain employs TRBV2 and TRBJ1-2; no clear D. CDR1 SNHLY and CDR2 FYNNEI come from the germline V gene. Trimming removed 5 bases at V and 8 bases at J, with 21 bases between. The CDR3 consists of 15 residues. The CDR3 is CASSTRGRPGGGYTF. In DNA form, the CDR3 reads TGTGCCAGCAGTACTCGAGGGCGCCCGGGAGGAGGCTACACCTTC.

J is TRBJ1-4 and V is TRBV19; 7 bases are shared with TRBD1. Germline CDR1 is LNHDA and CDR2 is SQIVND (reference sequence). V gave up 7 bases and J gave up 8 bases; unmatched junction bases: 10. The CDR3 sequence is 14 residues long. The CDR3 protein is CASMDTGVGEKLFF. The DNA of the CDR3 is TGTGCCAGTATGGACACAGGGGTGGGCGAAAAACTGTTTTTT. The whole variable domain, remainder taken from reference TRBV19 and TRBJ1-4, is DGGITQSPKYLFRKEGQNVTLSCEQNLNHDAMYWYRQDPGQGLRLIYYSQIVNDFQKGDIAEGYSVSREKKESFPLTVTSAQKNPTAFYLCASMDTGVGEKLFFGSGTQLSVL.

The V gene is TRBV30, the J gene TRBJ2-3, with D possibly being TRBD1 (6 bases). Germline lookup yields CDR1 GTSNPN and CDR2 SVGIG (reference sequence). This CDR3 is 14 amino acids long. V shed 3 bases and J shed 0 bases, with 10 bases lying between them. The CDR3 nucleotides read TGTGCCTGGAGGACAGGCTCTAGCACAGATACGCAGTATTTT. It translates to CAWRTGSSTDTQYF.

The chain carries TRBV7-2 and TRBJ2-3; D may be TRBD2 (6 bases). This CDR3 contains 14 residues. V lost 5 bases and J lost 1, with 10 bases in between. CDR1 and CDR2 from the germline V gene are SGHTA and FQGNSA. The CDR3 sequence: CASSGTYGTDTQYF. CDR3 bases: TGTGCCAGCAGCGGGACTTACGGCACAGATACGCAGTATTTT.

The rearrangement joins TRBV5-8 to TRBJ1-3; weak D call: TRBD1 (6 bases). V gave up 4 bases and J gave up 8 bases, with 13 bases separating them. Per the germline V gene, CDR1 is SGHTS and CDR2 is YDEGEE. The CDR3 loop spans 13 amino acids. The DNA of the CDR3 is TGTGCCAGCAGCCCGCAGGGGAGGGACACCATATATTTT. This encodes CASSPQGRDTIYF.

The rearrangement joins TRBV10-3 to TRBJ1-5, with 7 nucleotides matching TRBD1. Germline CDR1 and CDR2: ENHRY and SYGVKD. This CDR3 has 14 amino acids. The V segment lost 10 bases and the J segment 6 bases; nucleotides outside the gene matches: 12. The CDR3 protein is CATAPGQQGQPQHF. The DNA for the CDR3 is TGTGCCACCGCCCCGGGACAGCAGGGTCAGCCCCAGCATTTT.

The V gene is TRBV7-9, the J gene TRBJ1-1, with D tentatively TRBD1 (5 bases). With 2 bases removed from V and 4 bases from J, the gap between germline ends came to 11 bases. CDR3 length equals 14 residues. Germline values: CDR1 SEHNR, CDR2 FQNEAQ (reference sequence). CDR3 loop: CASSLQGWSTEAFF. CDR3 coding DNA: TGTGCCAGCAGCTTACAGGGATGGAGCACTGAAGCTTTCTTT.

The chain is built from TRBV10-3 and TRBJ1-2; 7 nucleotides align to TRBD1. CDR1 and CDR2 (germline): ENHRY, SYGVKD. This CDR3 region has 15 residues. With V trimmed by 8 bases and J by 2 bases, 11 bases remained unmatched. CDR3 amino acids: CAIAQGQSFNYGYTF. The CDR3 region has the DNA TGTGCCATCGCCCAGGGACAGTCCTTCAACTATGGCTACACCTTC.

The chain is built from TRBV5-6 and TRBJ1-1; the D gene is possibly TRBD1 (5 bases). Trimming shortened V by 4 bases and J by 3 bases, and 16 bases separated the two germline ends. The CDR3 consists of 15 residues. Looked up from germline, CDR1 is SGHDT and CDR2 is YYEEEE. CDR3 coding DNA: TGTGCCAGCAGCACTAAAAACACAGGTTACACTGAAGCTTTCTTT. It codes for CASSTKNTGYTEAFF. The variable domain in full, with the rest retrieved from reference TRBV5-6 and TRBJ1-1, is DAGVTQSPTHLIKTRGQQVTLRCSPKSGHDTVSWYQQALGQGPQFIFQYYEEEERQRGNFPDRFSGHQFPNYSSELNVNALLLGDSALYLCASSTKNTGYTEAFFGQGTRLTVV.

This clone was counted a few times. V usage is TRBV5-5 and J usage is TRBJ1-2, with TRBD1 matching over 8 bases. Germline V gene sequence: CDR1 SGHKS, CDR2 YYEKEE (reference sequence). The trim removed 0 bases at V and 5 bases at J, leaving 3 bases unmatched. The CDR3 runs to 14 residues. The CDR3: CASSLVDRVYGYTF. The CDR3 nucleotides read TGTGCCAGCAGCTTGGTGGACAGGGTATATGGCTACACCTTC.

The chain recombines TRBV29-1 with TRBJ2-3; D perhaps matches TRBD1 (6 bases). CDR1 is SQVTM and CDR2 is ANQGSEA in the germline V gene. This CDR3 has 15 residues. Trimming removed 1 base from V and 1 base from J, with 12 bases in between. This CDR3 is CSVEGGRLGTDTQYF. For the CDR3, the DNA is TGCAGCGTTGAAGGGGGGCGGTTGGGCACAGATACGCAGTATTTT.

This chain links TRBV5-4 with TRBJ1-5, with unresolved D. V dropped 6 bases and J dropped 3 bases, with 7 bases sitting between them. The CDR3 totals 12 residues. Germline V gene lookup returns CDR1 SGHNT and CDR2 YYREEE (reference sequence). The CDR3 nucleotides read TGTGCCAGCAACGGGGTCAATCAGCCCCAGCATTTT. Amino acids: CASNGVNQPQHF.

The chain carries TRBV19 and TRBJ2-1; D gene unclear. The CDR3 runs to 16 residues. Germline CDR1 is LNHDA and CDR2 is SQIVND (reference sequence). Trimming pared 1 base from V and 6 bases from J, leaving 16 bases between. CDR3 nucleotides: TGTGCCAGTAGTATAGTCGTGGGCCTGAACACCAATGAGCAGTTCTTC. It codes for CASSIVVGLNTNEQFF. The full variable domain, completed using reference TRBV19 and TRBJ2-1, is DGGITQSPKYLFRKEGQNVTLSCEQNLNHDAMYWYRQDPGQGLRLIYYSQIVNDFQKGDIAEGYSVSREKKESFPLTVTSAQKNPTAFYLCASSIVVGLNTNEQFFGPGTRLTVL.

The sample holds a few counts of this clone. V and J are TRBV18 and TRBJ2-7, with TRBD1 identical over 7 bases. Germline lookup yields CDR1 KGHSH and CDR2 LQKENI. V gave up 0 bases and J gave up 6 bases; unmatched junction bases: 5. The CDR3 runs to 14 residues. CDR3 sequence: CASSPPGQVSEQYF. CDR3 DNA: TGTGCCAGCTCACCACCCGGACAGGTTTCCGAGCAGTACTTC.

The gene calls are TRBV27 and TRBJ2-1; 7 bases fit TRBD2. Unmatched junction bases numbered 8, after V lost 2 bases and J lost 7 bases. Germline V gene lookup returns CDR1 MNHEY and CDR2 SMNVEV (reference sequence). The length of the CDR3 is 15 residues. The CDR3 loop reads CASSLGSAGVNEQFF. For the CDR3, the DNA is TGTGCCAGCAGTTTAGGTAGCGCGGGGGTGAATGAGCAGTTCTTC.